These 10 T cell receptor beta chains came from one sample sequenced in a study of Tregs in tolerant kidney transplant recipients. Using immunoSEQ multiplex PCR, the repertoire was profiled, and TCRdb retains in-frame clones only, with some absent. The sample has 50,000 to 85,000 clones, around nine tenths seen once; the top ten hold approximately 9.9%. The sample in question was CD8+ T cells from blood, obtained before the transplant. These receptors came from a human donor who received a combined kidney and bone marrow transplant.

The CDR3 protein is CARSCDGDHEQFF. Here the CDR3 DNA reads TGTGCCAGAAGCTGTGACGGAGATCATGAGCAGTTCTTC. The chain recombines TRBV5-3 with TRBJ2-1; D unclear. TRBV5-3 is classed as an ORF, of uncertain function. The CDR3 is 13 residues long. Between the trimmed V and J ends, which lost 3 bases and 8 bases, there was a span of 12 bases.

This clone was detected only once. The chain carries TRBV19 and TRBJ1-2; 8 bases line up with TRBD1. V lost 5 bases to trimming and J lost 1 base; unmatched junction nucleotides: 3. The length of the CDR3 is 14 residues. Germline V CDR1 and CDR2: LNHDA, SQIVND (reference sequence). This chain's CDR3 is CASSLDRDNYGYTF. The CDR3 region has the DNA TGTGCCAGTAGTCTGGACAGGGATAACTATGGCTACACCTTC.

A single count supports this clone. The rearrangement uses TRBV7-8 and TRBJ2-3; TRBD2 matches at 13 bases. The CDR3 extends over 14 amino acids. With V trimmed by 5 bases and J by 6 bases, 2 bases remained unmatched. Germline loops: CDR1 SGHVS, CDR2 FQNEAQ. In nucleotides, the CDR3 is TGTGCCAGCAGCCCGGGACTAGCGGGGGATACGCAGTATTTT. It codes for CASSPGLAGDTQYF.

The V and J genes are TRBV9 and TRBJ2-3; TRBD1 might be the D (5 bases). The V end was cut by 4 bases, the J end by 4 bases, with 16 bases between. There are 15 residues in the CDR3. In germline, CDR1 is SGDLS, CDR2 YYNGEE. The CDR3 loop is CASSPPGQGSDTQYF. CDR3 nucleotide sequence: TGTGCCAGCAGCCCCCCAGGGCAGGGATCAGATACGCAGTATTTT.

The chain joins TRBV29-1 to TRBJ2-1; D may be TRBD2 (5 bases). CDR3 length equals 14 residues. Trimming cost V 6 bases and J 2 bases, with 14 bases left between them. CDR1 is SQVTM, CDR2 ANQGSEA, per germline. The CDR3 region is CSVVYLLAYNEQFF. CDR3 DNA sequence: TGCAGCGTCGTTTATCTACTAGCCTACAATGAGCAGTTCTTC.

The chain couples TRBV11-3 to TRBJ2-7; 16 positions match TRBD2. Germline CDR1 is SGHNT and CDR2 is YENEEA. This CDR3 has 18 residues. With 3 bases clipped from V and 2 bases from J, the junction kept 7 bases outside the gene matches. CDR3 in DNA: TGTGCCAGCAGCTTCCATCCGGGACTAGCGGGAGGGACCTACGAGCAGTACTTC. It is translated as CASSFHPGLAGGTYEQYF.

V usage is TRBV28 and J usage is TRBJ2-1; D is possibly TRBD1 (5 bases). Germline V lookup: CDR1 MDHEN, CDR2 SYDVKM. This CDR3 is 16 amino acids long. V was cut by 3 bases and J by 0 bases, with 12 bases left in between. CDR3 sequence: CASSFRTPYSYNEQFF. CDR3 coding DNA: TGTGCCAGCAGTTTCAGGACACCTTACTCCTACAATGAGCAGTTCTTC.

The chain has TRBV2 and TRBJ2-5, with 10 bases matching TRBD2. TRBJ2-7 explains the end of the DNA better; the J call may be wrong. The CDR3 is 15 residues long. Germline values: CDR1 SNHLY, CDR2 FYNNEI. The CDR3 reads CASTGASGRGNEQYF. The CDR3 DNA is TGTGCCAGCACGGGAGCTAGCGGGAGAGGCAACGAGCAGTACTTC.

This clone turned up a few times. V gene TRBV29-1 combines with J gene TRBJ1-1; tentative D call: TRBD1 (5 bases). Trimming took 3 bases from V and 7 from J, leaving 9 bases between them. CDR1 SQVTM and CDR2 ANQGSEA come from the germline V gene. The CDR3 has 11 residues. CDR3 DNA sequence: TGCAGCGTTGATCGGCAGGGTGAAGCTTTCTTT. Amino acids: CSVDRQGEAFF.

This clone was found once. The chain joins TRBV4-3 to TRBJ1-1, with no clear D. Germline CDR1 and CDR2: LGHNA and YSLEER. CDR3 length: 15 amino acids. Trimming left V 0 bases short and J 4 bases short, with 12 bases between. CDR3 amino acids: CASSQERYSVTEAFF. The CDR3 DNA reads TGCGCCAGCAGCCAAGAGCGGTACTCGGTCACTGAAGCTTTCTTT.